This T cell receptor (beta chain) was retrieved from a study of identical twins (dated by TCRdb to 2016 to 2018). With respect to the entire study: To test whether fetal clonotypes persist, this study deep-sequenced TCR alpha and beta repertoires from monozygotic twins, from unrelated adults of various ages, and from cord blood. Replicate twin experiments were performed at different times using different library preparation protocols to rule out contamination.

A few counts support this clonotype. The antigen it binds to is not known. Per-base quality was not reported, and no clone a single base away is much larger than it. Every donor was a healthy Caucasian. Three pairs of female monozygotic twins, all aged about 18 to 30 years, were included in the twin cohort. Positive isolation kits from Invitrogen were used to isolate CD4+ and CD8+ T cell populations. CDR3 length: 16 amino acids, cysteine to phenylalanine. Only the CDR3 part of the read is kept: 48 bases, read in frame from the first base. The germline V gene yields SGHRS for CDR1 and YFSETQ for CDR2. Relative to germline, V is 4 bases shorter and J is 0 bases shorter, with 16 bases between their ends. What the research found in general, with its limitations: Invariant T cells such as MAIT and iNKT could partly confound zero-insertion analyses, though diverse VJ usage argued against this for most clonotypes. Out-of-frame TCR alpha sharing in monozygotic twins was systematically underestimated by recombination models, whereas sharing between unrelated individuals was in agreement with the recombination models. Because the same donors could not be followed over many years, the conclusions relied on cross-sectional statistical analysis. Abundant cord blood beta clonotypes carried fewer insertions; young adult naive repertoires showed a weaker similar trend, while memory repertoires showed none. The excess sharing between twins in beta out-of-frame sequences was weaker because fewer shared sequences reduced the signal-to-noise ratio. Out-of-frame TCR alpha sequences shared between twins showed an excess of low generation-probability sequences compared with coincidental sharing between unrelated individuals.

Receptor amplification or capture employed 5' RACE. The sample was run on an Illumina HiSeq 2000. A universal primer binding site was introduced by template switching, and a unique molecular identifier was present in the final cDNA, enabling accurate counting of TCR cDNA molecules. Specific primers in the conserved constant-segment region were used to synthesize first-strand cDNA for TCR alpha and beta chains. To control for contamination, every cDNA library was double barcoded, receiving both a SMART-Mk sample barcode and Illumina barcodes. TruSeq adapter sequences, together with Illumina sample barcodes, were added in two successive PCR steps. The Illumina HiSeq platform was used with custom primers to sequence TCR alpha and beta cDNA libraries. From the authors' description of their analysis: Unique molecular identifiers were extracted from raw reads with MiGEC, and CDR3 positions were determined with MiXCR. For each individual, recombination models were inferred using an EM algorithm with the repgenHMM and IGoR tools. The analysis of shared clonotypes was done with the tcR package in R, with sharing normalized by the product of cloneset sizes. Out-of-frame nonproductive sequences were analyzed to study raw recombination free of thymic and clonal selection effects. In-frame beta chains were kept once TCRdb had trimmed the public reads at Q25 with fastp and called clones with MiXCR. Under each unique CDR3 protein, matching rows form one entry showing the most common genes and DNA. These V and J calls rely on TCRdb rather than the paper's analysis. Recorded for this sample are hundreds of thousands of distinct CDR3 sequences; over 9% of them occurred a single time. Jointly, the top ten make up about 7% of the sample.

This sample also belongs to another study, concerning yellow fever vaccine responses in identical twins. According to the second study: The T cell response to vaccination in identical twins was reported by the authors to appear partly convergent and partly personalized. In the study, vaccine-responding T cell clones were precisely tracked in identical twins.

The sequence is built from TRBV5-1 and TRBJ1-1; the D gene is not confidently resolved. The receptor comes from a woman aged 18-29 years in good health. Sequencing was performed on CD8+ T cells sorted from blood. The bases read TGCGCCAGCAGCCCGTATGATGGATATATGAACACTGAAGCTTTCTTT. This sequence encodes CASSPYDGYMNTEAFF.